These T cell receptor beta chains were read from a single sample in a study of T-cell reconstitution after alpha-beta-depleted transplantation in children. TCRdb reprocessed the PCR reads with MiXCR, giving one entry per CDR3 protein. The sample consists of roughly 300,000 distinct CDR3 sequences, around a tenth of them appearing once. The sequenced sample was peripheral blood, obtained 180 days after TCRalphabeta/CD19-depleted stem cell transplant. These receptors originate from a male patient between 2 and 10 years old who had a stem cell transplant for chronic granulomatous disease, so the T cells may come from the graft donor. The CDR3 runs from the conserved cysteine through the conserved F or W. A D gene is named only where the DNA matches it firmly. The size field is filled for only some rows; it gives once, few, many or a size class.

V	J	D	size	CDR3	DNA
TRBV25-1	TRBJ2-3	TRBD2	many	CASSEYRTSSTDTQYF	TGTGCCAGCAGTGAATATCGGACTAGCTCTACAGATACGCAGTATTTT
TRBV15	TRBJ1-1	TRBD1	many	CATLGRGQGAPNTEAFF	TGTGCCACCCTTGGAAGGGGACAGGGGGCCCCGAACACTGAAGCTTTCTTT
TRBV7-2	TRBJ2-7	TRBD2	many	CASSTTSGAAYEQYF	TGTGCCAGCAGCACGACTAGCGGGGCTGCCTACGAGCAGTACTTC
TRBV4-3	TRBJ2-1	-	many	CASSRTTYNEQFF	TGCGCCAGCAGCCGGACCACCTACAATGAGCAGTTCTTC
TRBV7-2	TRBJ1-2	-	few	CASSLGRGSQYGYTF	TGTGCCAGCAGCTTAGGGAGGGGTTCCCAATATGGCTACACCTTC
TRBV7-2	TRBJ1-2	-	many	CASSSGGANYGYTF	TGTGCCAGCAGCTCTGGAGGTGCTAACTATGGCTACACCTTC
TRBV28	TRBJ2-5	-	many	CASSFWTAETQYF	TGTGCCAGCAGTTTTTGGACAGCTGAGACCCAGTACTTC
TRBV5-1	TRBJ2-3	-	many	CASSFQRDTQYF	TGCGCCAGCAGCTTCCAGCGGGATACGCAGTATTTT
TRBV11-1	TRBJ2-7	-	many	CASSTERSRERGEQYF	TGTGCCAGCAGCACCGAGAGGTCTCGGGAAAGGGGCGAGCAGTACTTC
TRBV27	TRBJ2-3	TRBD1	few	CASRSQGADTQYF	TGTGCCAGCAGATCCCAGGGGGCAGATACGCAGTATTTT
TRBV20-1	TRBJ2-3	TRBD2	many	CSAFSGGGSTDTQYF	TGCAGTGCTTTCTCGGGCGGGGGAAGCACAGATACGCAGTATTTT
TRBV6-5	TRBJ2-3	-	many	CASSLVLGGRTDTQYF	TGTGCCAGCAGCCTCGTTCTGGGGGGGCGCACAGATACGCAGTATTTT
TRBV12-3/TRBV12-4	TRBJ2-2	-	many	CASSLRSGELFF	TGTGCCAGCAGTTTAAGGTCCGGGGAGCTGTTTTTT
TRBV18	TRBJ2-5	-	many	CASSPASQETQYF	TGTGCCAGCTCACCAGCCAGCCAAGAGACCCAGTACTTC
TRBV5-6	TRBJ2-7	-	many	CASSRGKGPYEQYF	TGTGCCAGCAGCAGGGGCAAGGGGCCCTACGAGCAGTACTTC
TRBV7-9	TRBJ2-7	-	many	CASRDRSYEQYF	TGTGCCAGCAGAGACAGAAGCTACGAGCAGTACTTC
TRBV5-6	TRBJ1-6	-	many	CASSKPDPRADSPLHF	TGTGCCAGCAGCAAACCCGACCCAAGGGCGGATTCACCCCTCCACTTT
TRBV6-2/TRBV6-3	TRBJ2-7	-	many	CASSYSKGFGRQYF	TGTGCCAGCAGTTACTCGAAGGGGTTCGGACGGCAGTACTTC
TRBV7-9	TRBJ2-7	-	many	CASSLALGDEQYF	TGTGCCAGCAGCTTAGCGCTGGGCGATGAGCAGTACTTC
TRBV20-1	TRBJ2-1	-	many	CSASNQFF	TGCAGTGCGAGTAACCAGTTCTTC
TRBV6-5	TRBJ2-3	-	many	CASSYSLGGPDTQYF	TGTGCCAGCAGTTACTCCCTAGGGGGTCCAGATACGCAGTATTTT
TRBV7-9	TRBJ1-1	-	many	CASSLDLGQGTEAFF	TGTGCCAGCAGCTTAGACCTAGGCCAGGGCACTGAAGCTTTCTTT
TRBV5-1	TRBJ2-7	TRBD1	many	CASSWPGQGPTYEQYF	TGCGCCAGCAGCTGGCCCGGACAGGGGCCAACCTACGAGCAGTACTTC
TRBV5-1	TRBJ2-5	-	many	CASSQGRASQETQYF	TGCGCCAGCAGCCAAGGTAGGGCCTCCCAAGAGACCCAGTACTTC
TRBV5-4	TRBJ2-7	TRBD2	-	CASSLRREYSYEQYF	TGTGCCAGCAGCTTGAGGCGGGAGTACTCCTACGAGCAGTACTTC
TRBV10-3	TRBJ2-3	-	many	CAIRAPLATQYF	TGTGCCATCAGGGCCCCCCTTGCTACGCAGTATTTT
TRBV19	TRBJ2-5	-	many	CASALGATGTQYF	TGTGCCAGTGCCCTGGGGGCCACGGGGACCCAGTACTTC
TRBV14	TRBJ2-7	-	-	CASSQRTKPPYEQYF	TGTGCCAGCAGCCAACGGACAAAACCTCCCTACGAGCAGTACTTC
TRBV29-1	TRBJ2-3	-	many	CSPRPVPLMADTQYF	TGCAGCCCCCGGCCGGTCCCCTTGATGGCAGATACGCAGTATTTT
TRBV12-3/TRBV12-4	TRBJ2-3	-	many	CASSFRGRPHQSTDTQYF	TGTGCCAGCAGTTTTCGAGGGAGGCCCCATCAGAGCACAGATACGCAGTATTTT
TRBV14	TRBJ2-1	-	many	CASSQGGLRVAHNEQFF	TGTGCCAGCAGCCAAGGGGGGTTACGGGTAGCCCACAATGAGCAGTTCTTC
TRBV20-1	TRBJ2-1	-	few	CSAKGLTPPMSRNEQFF	TGCAGTGCTAAGGGACTGACCCCCCCGATGAGTCGCAATGAGCAGTTCTTC
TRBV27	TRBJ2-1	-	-	CATAVESYNEQFF	TGTGCCACCGCAGTTGAATCCTACAATGAGCAGTTCTTC
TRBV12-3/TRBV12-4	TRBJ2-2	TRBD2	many	CASRSELAGYTGELFF	TGTGCCAGCAGGAGTGAGCTAGCGGGATACACCGGGGAGCTGTTTTTT
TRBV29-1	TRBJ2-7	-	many	CSATGRSTYEQYF	TGCAGCGCAACTGGACGCTCCACCTACGAGCAGTACTTC
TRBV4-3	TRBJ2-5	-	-	CASSQDGQGAGETQYF	TGCGCCAGCAGCCAAGACGGCCAGGGTGCGGGGGAGACCCAGTACTTC
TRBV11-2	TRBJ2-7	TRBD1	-	CASSFRQGGGNEQYF	TGTGCCAGCAGCTTCCGACAGGGGGGTGGCAACGAGCAGTACTTC
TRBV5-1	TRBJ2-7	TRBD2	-	CASSLAGGPSYEQYF	TGCGCCAGCAGCCTAGCGGGAGGGCCAAGCTACGAGCAGTACTTC
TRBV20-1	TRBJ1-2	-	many	CSAGGASNGYTF	TGCAGTGCCGGGGGGGCATCGAATGGCTACACCTTC
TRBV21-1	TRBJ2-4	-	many	CASKSGLAKNIQYF	TGTGCCAGCAAATCGGGACTAGCCAAAAACATTCAGTACTTC
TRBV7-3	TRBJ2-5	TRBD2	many	CASSLGGRGGETQYF	TGTGCCAGCAGCTTGGGTGGGAGGGGCGGAGAGACCCAGTACTTC
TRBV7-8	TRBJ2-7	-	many	CASSLVVSEQYF	TGTGCCAGCAGCTTAGTGGTCTCCGAGCAGTACTTC